This T cell receptor (beta chain) derives from a study of T-cell memory formation after mild COVID-19 (TCRdb year 2021). Regarding the research as a whole: TCR sequence clusters from the two donors were found to be largely donor specific. Longitudinal TCRalpha and TCRbeta repertoire sequencing tracked T-cell clones expanding and contracting after mild COVID-19 in two donors. The cohort comprised two young, previously healthy adult volunteers, one female and one male. Beyond this particular receptor, the publication reports: SARS-CoV-2 specificity was not confirmed for the second-wave clones peaking on day 37. Contracting CD4+ clones were found mainly in CM and EM memory subsets, while CD8+ clones were enriched in EMRA. Balanced CD4/CD8 phenotypes were observed for clones contracting from day 15 to 85, whereas a bias towards CD4+ was observed for a second wave of clones expanding from day 15 to 37. Some responding clones were found in pre-infection memory, which suggests that pre-existing cross-reactive memory T cells took part in the SARS-CoV-2 response. Only a couple of mild cases were covered in the study, and larger cohorts including severe cases with pre-infection samples were considered necessary.

This clonotype turned up a few times. This receptor's antigen is unknown. The input lacks base qualities; no much larger clone sits a single base away. Sequencing was performed on an Illumina NovaSeq 6000. cDNA libraries for TCRalpha and TCRbeta were prepared by 5'RACE using constant-segment primers, with sample barcodes and unique molecular identifiers added. RNA was extracted from every sample with Trizol reagent. Amplification of the libraries took two PCR steps, and the second step added a second sample barcode plus Illumina TruSeq adapters. Libraries were sequenced on an Illumina NovaSeq with 2 x 150 bp paired-end reads. The paper's processing steps were these. With migec v1.2.7, reads were demultiplexed and then collapsed into UMI-guided consensus sequences. With mixcr v2.1.11, UMI consensuses were aligned to TRA and TRB V and J templates and assembled into clonotypes. A clonotype was counted as expanded or contracted only if both edgeR and NoisET called the change significant, with noise models trained on biological replicates. For edgeR calls, a false discovery rate-adjusted p below 0.01 and a log2 fold-change threshold of 1 were applied. PCA with hierarchical clustering of max-normalized trajectories of the 1000 most abundant clonotypes was used as exploratory dynamics analysis. The CD4 or CD8 phenotype of responding clones was assigned using the separately sequenced CD4+ and CD8+ repertoires. Using fastp trimming at Q25 and MiXCR clonotype assembly, TCRdb reanalyzed the public sequencing data and kept in-frame beta chains. Entries that share a CDR3 protein sequence are merged under the most common genes and DNA. The V and J calls and clone size are TCRdb's, not the authors'. This sample lists 500,000 to 550,000 distinct CDR3 sequences; about a fifth were detected once. The top ten clones comprise approximately 13% of the sample.

Ficoll-Paque density gradient centrifugation was the method used to isolate PBMCs. The germline V gene gives CDR1 as KGHDR and CDR2 as SFDVKD. Spanning cysteine to phenylalanine, the CDR3 consists of 15 amino acids. The CDR3 DNA has 45 bases and is translated from base 1. Clipping removes 4 bases from V and 6 bases from J, with 7 as the unmatched junction base count. The V and J segments used are TRBV24-1 and TRBJ2-1, with TRBD2 identical over 8 junction bases. The sample comprised PBMCs or a T cell subset sorted from them (not recorded which). The TCR sequence derives from an adult woman who had mild COVID-19 (a few samples of this study predate the infection). The sample titles of this study are shuffled in the database, so cell type and time point are left out; the donor was told from shared clones. The CDR3 has the sequence CATSEGAGAPNEQFF. The DNA sequence is TGTGCCACCAGTGAAGGAGCGGGGGCCCCCAATGAGCAGTTCTTC.